At least ten counts were recorded for the clone carrying this T cell receptor beta chain. A unique molecular identifier was attached to every TCR cDNA molecule. One entry per CDR3 protein, called by TCRdb with MiXCR from the 5' RACE reads. The profile shows under 40,000 distinct CDR3 sequences, roughly 4.9% of them singletons. Germline assignment: CDR1 MNHEY and CDR2 SMNVEV (reference sequence). The germline V and J ends were trimmed by 2 bases and 2 bases, with 10 bases remaining between them. The CDR3 sequence is 15 residues long. This sample was taken from a study of spatial heterogeneity in lung cancer. This sample's time point: sample taken at primary tumor resection. TCRs were sequenced from unsorted whole RNA of tumor, nontumor lung or PBMC.

The sequence derives from a female donor with early-stage non-small cell lung cancer. The genes are TRBV27 and TRBJ1-3; tentative D call: TRBD1 (5 bases). The sequences come from PBMCs, collected at surgery. Here the CDR3 DNA reads TGTGCCAGCAGTTTACTCGGGACGGCTGGAAACACCATATATTTT. Translated, it gives CASSLLGTAGNTIYF.